The clone carrying this T cell receptor (beta chain) was observed a single time. This sample stems from a study of blood T cell dynamics during melanoma immunotherapy. The time point here: week 3, after first cycle of checkpoint inhibitor. Repertoires were generated with immunoSEQ multiplex PCR, while TCRdb's copy carries only in-frame clones and drops some. The sample comprises under 6,500 clones, approximately 80% of which are singletons, and roughly 30% rests with the top ten. There are 15 residues in the CDR3. CDR1 and CDR2 (germline): SGHAT, FQDESV (reference sequence). Trimming at V came to 5 bases and at J to 5 bases, leaving 11 bases not matched to a gene.

This specimen consisted of blood, obtained from a patient treated with checkpoint blockade. The clonotype was recovered from a human donor with melanoma. Some clones in this sample may be carry-over from other donors' samples. This sequence joins TRBV11-1 and TRBJ2-7; 8 bases align to TRBD1. CDR3 residues: CASSPSLDRDHEQYF. CDR3 coding DNA: TGTGCCAGCAGCCCCTCGTTGGACAGGGACCACGAGCAGTACTTC.